The 2 T cell receptor beta chains below all came from one sample that was sequenced in a study of blood T cells in healthy people across ages. For the second PCR, which ran for roughly 6 to 11 cycles, a sample-barcoded 5' primer and a J-beta primer mix were used. Each CDR3 protein is one row after TCRdb ran MiXCR on the 5' RACE reads. The sample includes 600,000 to 800,000 distinct CDR3 sequences, over 20% of them seen just once. The sequenced sample was blood. All receptors derive from a man between 65 and 80 years old in good health.

This sequence joins TRBV7-9 and TRBJ2-3; a possible D gene is TRBD1 (5 bases). The CDR3 is 15 residues long. V lost 1 base, J lost 0 bases, and 8 bases lay in between. Germline V gives CDR1 SEHNR, CDR2 FQNEAQ (reference sequence). The CDR3 DNA is TGTGCCAGCAGCTTAGGAGACAGAAGCACAGATACGCAGTATTTT. Its protein is CASSLGDRSTDTQYF.

V and J are TRBV29-1 and TRBJ2-7; 10 bases line up with TRBD2. This CDR3 contains 14 residues. V gave up 3 bases and J gave up 5 bases; unmatched junction bases: 7. Germline loops: CDR1 SQVTM, CDR2 ANQGSEA. The CDR3 loop reads CSVEASGSNHEQYF. The CDR3 bases are TGCAGCGTTGAGGCTAGCGGGAGCAACCACGAGCAGTACTTC.